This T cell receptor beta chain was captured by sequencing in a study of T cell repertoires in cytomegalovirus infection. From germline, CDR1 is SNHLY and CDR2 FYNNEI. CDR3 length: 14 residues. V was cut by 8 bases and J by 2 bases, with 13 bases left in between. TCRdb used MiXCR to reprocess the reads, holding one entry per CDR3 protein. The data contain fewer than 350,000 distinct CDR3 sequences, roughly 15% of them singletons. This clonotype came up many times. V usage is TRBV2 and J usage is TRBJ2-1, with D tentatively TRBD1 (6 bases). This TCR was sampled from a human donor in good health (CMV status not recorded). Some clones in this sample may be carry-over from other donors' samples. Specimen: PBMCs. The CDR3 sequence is CASDGQRAYNEQFF. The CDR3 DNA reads TGTGCCAGCGATGGACAGAGGGCCTACAATGAGCAGTTCTTC.